This T cell receptor (beta chain) was obtained from a study of vaccination effects on CD4 cells after COVID-19 (dated by TCRdb to between 2021 and 2022). In the study overall: Each participant received two doses of an mRNA SARS-CoV-2 vaccine, either BNT162b2 or mRNA-1273. Pre-vaccine samples were collected from a couple of convalescent patients 16 days and one week before the first dose, corresponding to 142 and 148 days after COVID-19 diagnosis. The study compared SARS-CoV-2 spike-specific CD4+ TCR repertoires before and after mRNA vaccination in COVID-19 convalescent patients and infection-naive vaccine recipients. A total of 10 COVID-19 convalescent patients and a handful of SARS-CoV-2-naive healthy vaccine recipients were included in the full study. The Oncomine TCR Beta short-read assay on an Illumina iSeq 100 was used to sequence cultures from other donors in the study. Study-wide findings and limitations: The study was limited by a small number of convalescent patients and lacked early post-infection timepoints. Among convalescent patients, the spike-reactive repertoire after vaccination was made up mainly of new vaccine-induced clones that were largely distinct from the clones induced by infection. Clones induced by infection and clones induced by vaccination both contracted markedly at late timepoints after vaccination, which fits with T cell responses waning over time.

Library method: the immunoSEQ multiplex PCR assay. DNA from the CD4+ T cells that had been cultured and isolated underwent TCR beta CDR3 sequencing. From the authors' description of their analysis: Non-productive TCR sequences were removed, reads were trimmed to the CDR3 region, and CDR3s of at least 7 amino acids were retained. The MANAFEST web app was used to pick out antigen-specific clonotypes by comparing their expansion in peptide wells with that in reference cultures. To be called positive, a clone needed expansion at FDR<0.05 compared with the reference and with all other wells, an odds ratio greater than 5, and a frequency greater than 0.1% in two replicate wells. A clonotype was defined as cross-reactive if the clonotype was significantly expanded both in SARS-CoV-2 spike wells and in at least one common cold coronavirus spike condition. Using the stringdist R package, CDR3 similarity was measured by Levenshtein distance, and unrooted trees were constructed with ape in R 3.6.1. TCRdb provides this immuneACCESS table in a form limited to in-frame rearrangements. Some clones are lacking; in checked studies, under half of them reflect an unresolved V gene, and why the rest are absent is not known. V, J and clone size derive from that table, while D and trimming were established from the DNA sequence. The sample table contains around 47,000 clones; only one count was recorded for roughly 65% of them. The ten largest clones capture about 30% of the sample.

In the ViraFEST assay, PBMC were stimulated with viral peptide pools, and TCR sequencing was then used to find antigen-specific CD4+ T cell clonotypes based on their expansion. After around eleven days of culture, CD4+ T cells were isolated with the EasySep CD4+ T cell isolation kit. PCR-confirmed SARS-CoV-2 infection had occurred in convalescent patients between March and December 2020, before the Alpha, Beta and Delta variants emerged in the United States. Some 1.9 million PBMC per well were cultured with approximately 10 ug/ml peptides in IMDM containing 5% human AB serum, around 10 IU/ml IL-2 and gentamicin. Half of the culture medium was replaced with fresh IL-2-containing medium on days 3 and 7. Unless noted otherwise, every peptide stimulation condition was cultured in triplicate wells. Using Ficoll-Paque Plus gradient centrifugation, PBMC were separated from whole blood and then either used fresh or cryopreserved at -140C. The QIAamp micro DNA kit was used to extract genomic DNA from the cultured CD4+ T cells.

In this sample, this clone turned up once. It lacks a known antigen. Within one base of it there is no much larger clone, and no base qualities were kept. V is cut back by 2 bases and J by 6 bases, with 7 bases in the junction unmatched. The CDR3 has 14 amino acids, counting the end cysteine and phenylalanine. Solely the CDR3 DNA is kept, with 42 bases framed from the first base. The germline V gene supplies CDR1 SGHDT and CDR2 YYEEEE. The source is a human donor who had a prior SARS-CoV-2 infection. Recombination connected TRBV5-6 to TRBJ1-2; 7 bases in between match TRBD1. Sequences were derived from CD4+ T cells from PBMCs cultured with a peptide pool, sampled before COVID-19 vaccination. The nucleotide sequence reads as follows: TGTGCCAGCAGCTTCTGGACAGGTTCGGATGGCTACACCTTC. It translates as CASSFWTGSDGYTF.